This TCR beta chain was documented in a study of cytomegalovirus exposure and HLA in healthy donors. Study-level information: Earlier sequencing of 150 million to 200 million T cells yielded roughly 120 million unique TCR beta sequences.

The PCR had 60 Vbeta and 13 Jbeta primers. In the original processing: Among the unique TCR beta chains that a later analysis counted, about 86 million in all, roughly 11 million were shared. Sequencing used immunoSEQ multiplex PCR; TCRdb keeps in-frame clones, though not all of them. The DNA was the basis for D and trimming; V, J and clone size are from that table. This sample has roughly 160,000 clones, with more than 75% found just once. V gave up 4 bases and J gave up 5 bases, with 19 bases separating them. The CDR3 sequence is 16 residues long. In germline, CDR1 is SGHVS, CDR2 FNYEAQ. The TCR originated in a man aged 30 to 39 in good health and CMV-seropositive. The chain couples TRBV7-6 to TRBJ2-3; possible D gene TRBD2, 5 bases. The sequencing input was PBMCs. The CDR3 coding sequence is TGTGCCAGCAGCTCGCCCCTCGCTACCCGGGGAGATACGCAGTATTTT. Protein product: CASSSPLATRGDTQYF.